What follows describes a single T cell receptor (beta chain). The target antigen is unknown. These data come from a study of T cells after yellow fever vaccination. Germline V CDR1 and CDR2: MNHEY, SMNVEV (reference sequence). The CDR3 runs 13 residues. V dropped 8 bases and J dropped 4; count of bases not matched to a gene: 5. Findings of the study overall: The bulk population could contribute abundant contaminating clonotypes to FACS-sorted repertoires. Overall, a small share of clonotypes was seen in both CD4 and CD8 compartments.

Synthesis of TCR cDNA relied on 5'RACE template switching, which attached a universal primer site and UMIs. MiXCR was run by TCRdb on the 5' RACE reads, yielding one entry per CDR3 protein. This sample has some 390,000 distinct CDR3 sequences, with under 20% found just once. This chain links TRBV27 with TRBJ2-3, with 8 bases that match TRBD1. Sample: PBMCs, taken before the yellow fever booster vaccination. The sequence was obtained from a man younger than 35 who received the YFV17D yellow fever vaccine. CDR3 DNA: TGTGCCAGCCGCGACAGGGGCGCAGATACGCAGTATTTT. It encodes CASRDRGADTQYF.